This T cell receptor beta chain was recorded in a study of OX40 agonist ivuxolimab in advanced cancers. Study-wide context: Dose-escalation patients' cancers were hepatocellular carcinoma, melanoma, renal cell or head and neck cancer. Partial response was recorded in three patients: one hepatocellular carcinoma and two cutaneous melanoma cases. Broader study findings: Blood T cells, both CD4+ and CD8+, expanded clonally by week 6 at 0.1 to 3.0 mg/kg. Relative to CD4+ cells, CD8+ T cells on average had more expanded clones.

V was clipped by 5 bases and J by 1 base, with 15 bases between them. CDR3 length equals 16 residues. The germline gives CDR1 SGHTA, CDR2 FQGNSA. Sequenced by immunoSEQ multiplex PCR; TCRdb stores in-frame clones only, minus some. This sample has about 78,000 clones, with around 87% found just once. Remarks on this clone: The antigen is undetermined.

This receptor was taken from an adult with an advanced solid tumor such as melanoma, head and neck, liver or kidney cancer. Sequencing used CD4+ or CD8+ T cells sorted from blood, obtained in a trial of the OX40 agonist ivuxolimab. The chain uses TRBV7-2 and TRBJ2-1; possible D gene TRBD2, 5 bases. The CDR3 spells CASSLDLALSYNEQFF. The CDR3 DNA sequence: TGTGCCAGCAGCCTGGATTTAGCGTTGTCCTACAATGAGCAGTTCTTC.